This TCR beta chain was identified in a study of blood T cell repertoires in COVID-19. Study details: PBMCs, B-cell-depleted T cells, or T cells provided the cDNA or gDNA that made up the material.

The V end lost 1 base, the J end lost 4 bases, and 10 bases lay between the germline ends. The V gene's germline CDR1 is MNHNS and CDR2 SASEGT. The CDR3 loop spans 14 amino acids. This clone was seen more than once but under ten times. As processed by the authors: How many nucleated cells were present was estimated from reference gene primer amplification. Assay: immunoSEQ multiplex PCR; the TCRdb copy retains only in-frame clones and omits some. For V, J and clone size, that table is used; D and trimming come from the DNA. Here the sample spans roughly 60,000 clones, 70% to 85% being singletons. The chain carries TRBV6-1 and TRBJ1-2; tentatively, D is TRBD1 (5 bases). The sequencing sample was made of peripheral blood. The sequence was obtained from a woman aged 60-70 years with acute or convalescent COVID-19. The CDR3 DNA is TGTGCCAGCAGTGAAGGGGGCATCCCCTATGGCTACACCTTC. The encoded protein is CASSEGGIPYGYTF.